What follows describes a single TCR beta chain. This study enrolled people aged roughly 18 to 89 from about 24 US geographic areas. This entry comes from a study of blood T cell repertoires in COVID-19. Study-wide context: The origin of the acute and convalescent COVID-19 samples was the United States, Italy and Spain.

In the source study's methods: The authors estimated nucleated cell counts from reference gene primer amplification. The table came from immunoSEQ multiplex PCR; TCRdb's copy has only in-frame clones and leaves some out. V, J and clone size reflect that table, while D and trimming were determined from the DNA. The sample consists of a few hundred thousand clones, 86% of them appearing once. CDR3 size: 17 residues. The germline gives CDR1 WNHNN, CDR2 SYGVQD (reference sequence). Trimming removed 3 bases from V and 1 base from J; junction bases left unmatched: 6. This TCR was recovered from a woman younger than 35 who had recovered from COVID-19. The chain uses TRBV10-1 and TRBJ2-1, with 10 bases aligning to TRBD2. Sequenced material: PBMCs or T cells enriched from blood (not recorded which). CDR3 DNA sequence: TGCGCCAGCAGTGACCGCATAGCGGGGGGATCCTACAATGAGCAGTTCTTC. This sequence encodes CASSDRIAGGSYNEQFF.